The 26 T cell receptor beta chains in this list originate from one sample, sequenced in a study of blood T cell repertoires in COVID-19. Measured with immunoSEQ multiplex PCR; TCRdb has only the in-frame clones, and not every one. This sample has over 75,000 clones, with approximately 84% found just once. The sequenced sample consisted of peripheral blood. The receptors were sampled from a man between 70 and 80 years old with acute or convalescent COVID-19.

This clone was seen a handful of times. This chain uses TRBV6-4 with TRBJ2-2; 8 positions agree with TRBD2. V was clipped by 7 bases and J by 6 bases; unmatched bases: 10. The CDR3 has 15 residues. Germline loops: CDR1 MRHNA, CDR2 SNTAGT. CDR3 loop: CASTPRAGGSGELFF. Written as DNA, the CDR3 is TGTGCCAGCACCCCCCGGGCGGGAGGCTCCGGGGAGCTGTTTTTT.

The V and J genes are TRBV3-1 (or the pseudogene TRBV3-2) and TRBJ2-5; D unresolved. The CDR3 sequence is 13 residues long. Per germline, CDR1 LGHDT and CDR2 YNNKEL (reference sequence). V dropped 3 bases and J dropped 5 bases, with 10 bases sitting between them. DNA for the CDR3: TGTGCCAGCAGCCAGATGAGGCGGGAGACCCAGTACTTC. As protein: CASSQMRRETQYF.

CDR3 nucleotide sequence: TGTGCCTGGAGCCGTAACACTGAAGCTTTCTTT. It is translated as CAWSRNTEAFF. The rearrangement uses TRBV30 and TRBJ1-1; no definite D call. CDR3 size: 11 residues. Trimming cost V 3 bases and J 2 bases, with 4 bases left between them. Per germline, CDR1 GTSNPN and CDR2 SVGIG (reference sequence).

V is TRBV18 and J is TRBJ2-7; D is unclear. Per germline, CDR1 KGHSH and CDR2 LQKENI. The CDR3 sequence is 12 residues long. V lost 3 bases to trimming and J lost 6 bases, with 9 bases between them. The CDR3 bases are TGTGCCAGCTCACCCTCCCTCCTCGAGCAGTACTTC. Amino acids: CASSPSLLEQYF.

This rearrangement joins TRBV7-9 to TRBJ2-7; 8 bases agree with TRBD2. Unmatched junction bases numbered 8, after V lost 1 base and J lost 0 bases. CDR1 is SEHNR and CDR2 is FQNEAQ in the germline V gene (reference sequence). The CDR3 runs 17 residues. The CDR3 sequence: CASSLGVGSGSSYEQYF. The CDR3 DNA reads as TGTGCCAGCAGCTTAGGTGTTGGGAGCGGGAGCTCCTACGAGCAGTACTTC.

This chain joins TRBV3-1 (or the pseudogene TRBV3-2) and TRBJ1-4, with D perhaps TRBD1 (5 bases). V lost 5 bases to trimming and J lost 7 bases, with 23 bases between them. Germline V gene data show CDR1 as LGHDT and CDR2 as YNNKEL (reference sequence). The CDR3 length is 17 residues. The CDR3 nucleotides are TGTGCCAGCAGCTCTATTCAAGGGCAGGGATTTGGTGAAAAACTGTTTTTT. This codes for CASSSIQGQGFGEKLFF.

This clone was observed once. The rearrangement links TRBV2 to TRBJ2-5; the match to TRBD2 covers 7 bases. Germline-derived CDR1 and CDR2 are SNHLY and FYNNEI. V lost 4 bases and J lost 5; bases outside the gene matches: 1. The CDR3 has 12 amino acids. CDR3 nucleotides: TGTGCCAGCAGTGGACTAGCCGAGACCCAGTACTTC. Protein sequence: CASSGLAETQYF.

This clone occurred a few times. The rearrangement joins TRBV18 to TRBJ1-2; D remains ambiguous. CDR3 size: 14 residues. Between the trimmed V and J ends, which lost 3 bases and 1 base, there was a span of 9 bases. The germline gives CDR1 KGHSH, CDR2 LQKENI. The DNA of the CDR3 is TGTGCCAGCTCACCGGGAGCGATTAACTATGGCTACACCTTC. It translates to CASSPGAINYGYTF.

V is TRBV9 and J is TRBJ2-6; D not certain. V was shortened by 3 bases and J by 2 bases, with 6 bases between the two germline ends. The CDR3 runs to 14 residues. The germline CDR1 and CDR2 sequences are SGDLS and YYNGEE. The CDR3 reads CASSATPGANVLTF. DNA for the CDR3: TGTGCCAGCAGCGCCACACCTGGGGCCAACGTCCTGACTTTC.

This chain connects TRBV7-6 to TRBJ2-1; TRBD2 matches at 11 bases. CDR3 length equals 14 residues. With 4 bases clipped from V and 14 bases from J, the junction kept 10 bases outside the gene matches. Germline V CDR1 and CDR2: SGHVS, FNYEAQ. The CDR3 DNA follows: TGTGCCAGCAGCTCGCCCCCTACTAGCGGGGGAAAGTTCTTC. Protein: CASSSPPTSGGKFF.

V is TRBV19 and J is TRBJ2-1; D is unresolved. Trimming pared 0 bases from V and 0 bases from J, leaving 9 bases between. The CDR3 has 16 residues. The germline V gene has CDR1 LNHDA and CDR2 SQIVND (reference sequence). As DNA, the CDR3 is TGTGCCAGTAGTATAGAAACATGGAGCTCCTACAATGAGCAGTTCTTC. This sequence encodes CASSIETWSSYNEQFF.

The chain employs TRBV29-1 and TRBJ2-1, with D possibly being TRBD1 (6 bases). The germline V gene encodes CDR1 SQVTM and CDR2 ANQGSEA. This CDR3 has 14 amino acids. V lost 7 bases and J 3 bases, leaving 16 bases between the germline ends. The DNA for the CDR3 is TGCAGCGCCGGCGGGTGGGACAACTACAATGAGCAGTTCTTC. This gives the protein CSAGGWDNYNEQFF.

This chain connects TRBV9 to TRBJ2-5; D might be TRBD2 (5 bases). Trimming shortened V by 4 bases and J by 5 bases, and 18 bases separated the two germline ends. The germline V gene encodes CDR1 SGDLS and CDR2 YYNGEE. CDR3 length: 15 amino acids. In DNA form, the CDR3 reads TGTGCCAGCAGCCTTTCCGGGAAAACCTGGGAGACCCAGTACTTC. Protein product: CASSLSGKTWETQYF.

This rearrangement joins TRBV14 to TRBJ2-7; 8 bases map to TRBD2. Trimming took 4 bases from V and 4 from J; bases not matched to a gene: 6. The CDR3 length is 14 residues. In germline, CDR1 is SGHDN, CDR2 FVKESK. The CDR3 DNA reads TGTGCCAGCAGCCGCGGGAGGCTAGCTTACGAGCAGTACTTC. Amino acid sequence: CASSRGRLAYEQYF.

The rearrangement links TRBV18 to TRBJ1-3, with a tentative D call TRBD1 (5 bases). The CDR3 has 15 residues. Trimming removed 3 bases at V and 0 bases at J, with 9 bases between. Germline CDR1 and CDR2: KGHSH and LQKENI. CDR3 region: CASSPTGNSGNTIYF. The CDR3 DNA sequence: TGTGCCAGCTCACCCACAGGAAACTCTGGAAACACCATATATTTT.

The chain recombines TRBV29-1 with TRBJ2-7, with 9 bases identical to TRBD2. The CDR3 length is 13 residues. V shed 5 bases, J shed 2 bases, and the junction held 4 bases outside the gene matches. The germline gives CDR1 SQVTM, CDR2 ANQGSEA. CDR3 coding DNA: TGCAGCGTTAGGACTAGCGTAACCTACGAGCAGTACTTC. Amino acids: CSVRTSVTYEQYF.

CDR3 coding DNA: TGTGCCAGCAGTGAAGCGAGCAGGCATGGAGGCTACACCTTC. As protein: CASSEASRHGGYTF. The chain recombines TRBV6-1 with TRBJ1-2, with D uncertain. The CDR3 extends over 14 amino acids. V was pared by 0 bases and J by 8 bases, with 13 bases between. The germline V gene has CDR1 MNHNS and CDR2 SASEGT.

This clone was recorded only once. V gene TRBV6-4 combines with J gene TRBJ1-1; D remains unclear. The CDR3 spans 13 residues. The V and J ends lost 6 bases and 3 bases respectively, with 11 bases between them. Per the germline V gene, CDR1 is MRHNA and CDR2 is SNTAGT. The CDR3 here is CASRLTRDTEAFF. For the CDR3, the DNA is TGTGCCAGCAGATTAACCCGGGACACTGAAGCTTTCTTT.

The gene calls are TRBV20-1 and TRBJ2-1; D remains unclear. Germline V gene data show CDR1 as DFQATT and CDR2 as SNEGSKA (reference sequence). This CDR3 has 14 amino acids. V dropped 3 bases and J dropped 4 bases, with 13 bases sitting between them. The CDR3 bases are TGCAGTGCTAGTCGCCAGAGGCTATACAATGAGCAGTTCTTC. It encodes CSASRQRLYNEQFF.

The chain uses TRBV7-9 and TRBJ2-3, with D tentatively TRBD2 (6 bases). In germline, CDR1 is SEHNR, CDR2 FQNEAQ (reference sequence). The CDR3 spans 15 residues. V was cut by 5 bases and J by 4 bases, with 16 bases left in between. CDR3 sequence: CASSPSWGLADTQYF. DNA for the CDR3: TGTGCCAGCAGCCCCTCCTGGGGACTCGCAGATACGCAGTATTTT.

The J gene is TRBJ2-7, the V gene TRBV11-2, with 8 positions matching TRBD1. The CDR3 is 13 amino acids. Germline CDR1 is SGHAT and CDR2 is FQNNGV. V shed 6 bases and J 3 bases; nucleotides not matched to a gene: 4. Here the CDR3 DNA reads TGTGCCAGCAGTTCAGGACAGGGCTACGAGCAGTACTTC. It is translated as CASSSGQGYEQYF. The variable domain in full, with the rest retrieved from reference TRBV11-2 and TRBJ2-7, is EAGVAQSPRYKIIEKRQSVAFWCNPISGHATLYWYQQILGQGPKLLIQFQNNGVVDDSQLPKDRFSAERLKGVDSTLKIQPAKLEDSAVYLCASSSGQGYEQYFGPGTRLTVT.

The chain combines TRBV5-1 with TRBJ1-6; 7 bases agree with TRBD1. This CDR3 is 14 amino acids long. V shed 4 bases, J shed 8 bases, and the junction held 6 bases outside the gene matches. Per germline, CDR1 SGHRS and CDR2 YFSETQ. DNA of the CDR3: TGCGCCAGCAGCGCTAACAGGGGCGATTCACCCCTCCACTTT. It is translated as CASSANRGDSPLHF.

This chain uses TRBV6-5 with TRBJ2-7; D is possibly TRBD1 (6 bases). Germline V gene sequence: CDR1 MNHEY, CDR2 SVGAGI. Trimming cost V 3 bases and J 3 bases, with 18 bases left between them. This CDR3 has 16 amino acids. The CDR3 DNA reads as TGTGCCAGCAGTTATAGGGGACACACGCCGGGCTACGAGCAGTACTTC. Protein: CASSYRGHTPGYEQYF.

The genes are TRBV30 and TRBJ1-2, with 9 bases fitting TRBD1. V trimming: 1 base; J trimming: 6 bases; junction bases outside the gene matches: 15. The CDR3 is made up of 17 amino acids. Germline CDR1 reads GTSNPN; CDR2 reads SVGIG (reference sequence). CDR3 residues: CAWSDQDRGWGRHGYTF. The DNA of the CDR3 is TGTGCCTGGAGTGATCAGGACAGGGGTTGGGGTAGACATGGCTACACCTTC.

The rearrangement uses TRBV28 and TRBJ2-5; perhaps TRBD1 as D (6 bases). The CDR3 runs 15 residues. V dropped 5 bases and J dropped 4 bases, with 17 bases sitting between them. The germline CDR1 and CDR2 sequences are MDHEN and SYDVKM. The CDR3: CASSPPPDSLETQYF. The CDR3 nucleotides are TGTGCCAGCAGTCCGCCCCCGGACAGCTTAGAGACCCAGTACTTC.

V is TRBV2 and J is TRBJ2-7, with 10 bases identical to TRBD2. The CDR3 runs to 15 residues. Losses at the gene ends were 7 bases for V and 0 bases for J; bases not matched to a gene: 6. Germline lookup yields CDR1 SNHLY and CDR2 FYNNEI. CDR3 in DNA: TGTGCCAGCAACCTAGCGGGGGTTAGCTCCTACGAGCAGTACTTC. It is translated as CASNLAGVSSYEQYF.